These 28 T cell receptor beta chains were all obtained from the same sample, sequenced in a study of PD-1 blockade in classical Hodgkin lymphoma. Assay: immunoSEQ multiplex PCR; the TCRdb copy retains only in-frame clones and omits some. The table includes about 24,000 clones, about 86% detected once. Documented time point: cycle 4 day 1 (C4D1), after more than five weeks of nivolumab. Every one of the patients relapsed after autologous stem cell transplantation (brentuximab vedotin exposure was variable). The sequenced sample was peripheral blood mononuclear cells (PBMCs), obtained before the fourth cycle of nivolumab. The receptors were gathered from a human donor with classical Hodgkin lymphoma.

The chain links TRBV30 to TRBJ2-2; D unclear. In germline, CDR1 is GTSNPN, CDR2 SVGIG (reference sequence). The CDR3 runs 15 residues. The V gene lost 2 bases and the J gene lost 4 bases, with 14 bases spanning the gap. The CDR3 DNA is TGTGCCTGGAGTAACCACCCTAGAAGCACCGGGGAGCTGTTTTTT. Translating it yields CAWSNHPRSTGELFF.

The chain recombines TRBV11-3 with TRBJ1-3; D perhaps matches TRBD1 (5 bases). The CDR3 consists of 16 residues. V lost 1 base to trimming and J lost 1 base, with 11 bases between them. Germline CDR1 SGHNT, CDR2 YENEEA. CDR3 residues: CASSLGGRISGNTIYF. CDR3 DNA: TGTGCCAGCAGCTTAGGGGGACGGATATCTGGAAACACCATATATTTT.

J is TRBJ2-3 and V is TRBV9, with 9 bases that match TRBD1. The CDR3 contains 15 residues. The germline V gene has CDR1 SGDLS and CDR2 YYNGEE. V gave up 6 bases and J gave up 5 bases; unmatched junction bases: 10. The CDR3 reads CASNLRDRDLDTQYF. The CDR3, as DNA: TGTGCCAGCAACCTAAGGGACAGGGACTTAGATACGCAGTATTTT.

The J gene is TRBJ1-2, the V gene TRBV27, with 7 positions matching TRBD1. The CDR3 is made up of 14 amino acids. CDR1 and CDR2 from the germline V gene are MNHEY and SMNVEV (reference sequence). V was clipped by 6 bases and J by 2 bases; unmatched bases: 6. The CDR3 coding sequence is TGTGCCAGCAGCCCCAGGGGGTGGAACTATGGCTACACCTTC. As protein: CASSPRGWNYGYTF.

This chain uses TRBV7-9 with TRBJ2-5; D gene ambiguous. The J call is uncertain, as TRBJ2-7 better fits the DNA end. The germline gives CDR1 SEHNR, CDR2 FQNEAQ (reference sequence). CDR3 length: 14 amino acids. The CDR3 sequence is CASSRAGSSYEQYF. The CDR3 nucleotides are TGTGCCAGCAGCAGAGCCGGGTCCTCCTACGAGCAGTACTTC.

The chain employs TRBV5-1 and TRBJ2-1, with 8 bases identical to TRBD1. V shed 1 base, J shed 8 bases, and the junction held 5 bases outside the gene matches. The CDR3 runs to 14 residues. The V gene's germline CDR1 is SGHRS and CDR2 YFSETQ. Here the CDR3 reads CASSLKVTGDEQFF. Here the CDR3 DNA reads TGCGCCAGCAGCTTGAAGGTGACAGGGGATGAGCAGTTCTTC.

The CDR3 DNA follows: TGTGCCAGTTCCCCCGGGGGGGCGATTAACACTGAAGCTTTCTTT. Encoded protein: CASSPGGAINTEAFF. This chain links TRBV19 with TRBJ1-1; possible D gene TRBD1, 6 bases. Trimming removed 8 bases from V and 2 bases from J, with 18 bases in between. CDR3 size: 15 residues. Germline V gene data show CDR1 as LNHDA and CDR2 as SQIVND (reference sequence).

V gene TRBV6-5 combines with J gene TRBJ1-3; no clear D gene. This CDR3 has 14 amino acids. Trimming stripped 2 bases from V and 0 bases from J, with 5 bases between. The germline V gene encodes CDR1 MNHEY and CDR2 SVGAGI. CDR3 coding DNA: TGTGCCAGCAGTTACGATAACTCTGGAAACACCATATATTTT. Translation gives CASSYDNSGNTIYF.

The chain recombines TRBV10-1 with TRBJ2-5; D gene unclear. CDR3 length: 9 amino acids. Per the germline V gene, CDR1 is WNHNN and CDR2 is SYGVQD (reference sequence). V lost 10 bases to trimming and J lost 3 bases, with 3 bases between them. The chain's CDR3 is CATKETQYF. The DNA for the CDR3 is TGCGCCACCAAAGAGACCCAGTACTTC.

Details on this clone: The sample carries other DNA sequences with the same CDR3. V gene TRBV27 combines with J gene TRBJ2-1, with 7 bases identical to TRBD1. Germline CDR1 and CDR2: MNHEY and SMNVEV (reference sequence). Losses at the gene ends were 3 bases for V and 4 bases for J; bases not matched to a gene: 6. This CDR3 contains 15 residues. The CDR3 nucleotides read TGTGCCAGCAGTTTGACAGGGACGGAGTACAATGAGCAGTTCTTC. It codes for CASSLTGTEYNEQFF.

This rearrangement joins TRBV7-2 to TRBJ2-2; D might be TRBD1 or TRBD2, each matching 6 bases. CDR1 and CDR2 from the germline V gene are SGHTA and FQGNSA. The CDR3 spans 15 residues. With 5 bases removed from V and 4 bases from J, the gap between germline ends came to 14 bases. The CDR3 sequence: CASSLEGRGTGELFF. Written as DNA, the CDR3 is TGTGCCAGCAGCCTGGAGGGCAGGGGCACCGGGGAGCTGTTTTTT.

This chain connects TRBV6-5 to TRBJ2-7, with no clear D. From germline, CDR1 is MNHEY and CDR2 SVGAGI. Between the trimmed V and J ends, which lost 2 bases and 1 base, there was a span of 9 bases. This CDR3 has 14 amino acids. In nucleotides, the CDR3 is TGTGCCAGCAGTTACCATAAAGGATCCTACGAGCAGTACTTC. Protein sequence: CASSYHKGSYEQYF.

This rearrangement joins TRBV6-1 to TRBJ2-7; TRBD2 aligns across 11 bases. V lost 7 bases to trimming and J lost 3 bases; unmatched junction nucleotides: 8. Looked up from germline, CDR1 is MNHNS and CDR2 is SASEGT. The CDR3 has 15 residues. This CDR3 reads CASTNSGGAVYEQYF. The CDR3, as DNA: TGTGCCAGCACCAATAGCGGGGGGGCCGTCTACGAGCAGTACTTC.

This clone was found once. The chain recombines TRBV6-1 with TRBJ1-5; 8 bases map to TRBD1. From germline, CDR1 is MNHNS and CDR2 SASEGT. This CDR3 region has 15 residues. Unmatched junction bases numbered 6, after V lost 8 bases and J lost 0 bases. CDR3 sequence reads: CASEWTGSSNQPQHF. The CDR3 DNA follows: TGTGCCAGCGAATGGACAGGGAGTAGCAATCAGCCCCAGCATTTT.

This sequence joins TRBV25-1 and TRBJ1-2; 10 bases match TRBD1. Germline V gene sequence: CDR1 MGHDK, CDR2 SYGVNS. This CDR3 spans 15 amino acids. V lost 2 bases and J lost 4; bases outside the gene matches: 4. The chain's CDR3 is CASSEVTGGGYGYTF. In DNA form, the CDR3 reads TGTGCCAGCAGTGAAGTGACAGGGGGCGGCTATGGCTACACCTTC.

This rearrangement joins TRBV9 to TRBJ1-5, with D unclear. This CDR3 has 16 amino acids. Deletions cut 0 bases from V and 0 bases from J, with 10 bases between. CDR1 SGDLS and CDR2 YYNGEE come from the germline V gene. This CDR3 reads CASSVEGRNSNQPQHF. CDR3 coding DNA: TGTGCCAGCAGCGTAGAAGGGCGGAATAGCAATCAGCCCCAGCATTTT.

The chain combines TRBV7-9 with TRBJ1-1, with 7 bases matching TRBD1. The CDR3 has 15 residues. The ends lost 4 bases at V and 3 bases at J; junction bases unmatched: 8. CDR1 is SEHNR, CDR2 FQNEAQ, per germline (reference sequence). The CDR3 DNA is TGTGCCAGCAGCTGGACGACAGGGCGGGACACTGAAGCTTTCTTT. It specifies CASSWTTGRDTEAFF.

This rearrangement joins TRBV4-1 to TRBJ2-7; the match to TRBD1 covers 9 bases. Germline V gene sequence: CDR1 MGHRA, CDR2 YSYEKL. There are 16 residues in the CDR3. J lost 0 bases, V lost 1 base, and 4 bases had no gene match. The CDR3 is CASSQVATGGSYEQYF. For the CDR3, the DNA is TGCGCCAGCAGCCAAGTGGCGACAGGGGGCTCCTACGAGCAGTACTTC.

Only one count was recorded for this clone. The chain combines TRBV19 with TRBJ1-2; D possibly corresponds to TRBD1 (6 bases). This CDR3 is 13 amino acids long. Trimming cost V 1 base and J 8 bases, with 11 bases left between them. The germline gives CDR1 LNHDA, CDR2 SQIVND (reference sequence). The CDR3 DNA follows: TGTGCCAGTAGTATAGGGGCAGGGGACGGCTACACCTTC. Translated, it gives CASSIGAGDGYTF.

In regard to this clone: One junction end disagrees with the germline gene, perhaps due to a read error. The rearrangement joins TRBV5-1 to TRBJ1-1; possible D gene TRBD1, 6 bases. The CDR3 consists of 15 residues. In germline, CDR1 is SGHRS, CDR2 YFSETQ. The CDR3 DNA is TGCGCCAGCAGCTGGGGGGCAGGGGTGAAGACTGAAGCTTTCTTT. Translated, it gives CASSWGAGVKTEAFF.

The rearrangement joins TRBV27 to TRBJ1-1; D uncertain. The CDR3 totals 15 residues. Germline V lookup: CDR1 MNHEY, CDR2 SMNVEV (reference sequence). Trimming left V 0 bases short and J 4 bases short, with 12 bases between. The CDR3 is CASSLSIGPSTEAFF. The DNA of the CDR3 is TGTGCCAGCAGTTTATCGATCGGCCCCAGCACTGAAGCTTTCTTT.

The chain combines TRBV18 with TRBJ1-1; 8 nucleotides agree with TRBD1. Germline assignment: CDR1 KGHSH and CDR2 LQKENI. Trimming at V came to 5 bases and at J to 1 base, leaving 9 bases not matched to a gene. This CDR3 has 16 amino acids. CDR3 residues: CASSATAGGANTEAFF. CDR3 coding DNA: TGTGCCAGCTCAGCGACTGCAGGGGGCGCGAACACTGAAGCTTTCTTT.

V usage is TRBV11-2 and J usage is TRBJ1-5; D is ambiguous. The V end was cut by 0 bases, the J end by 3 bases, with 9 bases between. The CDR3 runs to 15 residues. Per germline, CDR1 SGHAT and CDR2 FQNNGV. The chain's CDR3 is CASSLEFATNQPQHF. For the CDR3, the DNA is TGTGCCAGCAGCTTAGAGTTCGCCACCAATCAGCCCCAGCATTTT.

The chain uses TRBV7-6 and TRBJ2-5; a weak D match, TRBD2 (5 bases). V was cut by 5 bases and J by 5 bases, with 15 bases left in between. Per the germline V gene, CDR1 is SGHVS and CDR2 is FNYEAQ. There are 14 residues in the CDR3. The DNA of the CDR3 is TGTGCCAGCAGCCTCCCGGGGAATCTGGAGACCCAGTACTTC. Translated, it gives CASSLPGNLETQYF.

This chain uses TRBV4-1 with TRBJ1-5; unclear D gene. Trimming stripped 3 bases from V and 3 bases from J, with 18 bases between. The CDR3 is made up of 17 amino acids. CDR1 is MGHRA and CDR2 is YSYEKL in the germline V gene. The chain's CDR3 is CASSQRFPEGYNQPQHF. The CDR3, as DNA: TGCGCCAGCAGCCAGAGGTTCCCAGAAGGCTACAATCAGCCCCAGCATTTT.

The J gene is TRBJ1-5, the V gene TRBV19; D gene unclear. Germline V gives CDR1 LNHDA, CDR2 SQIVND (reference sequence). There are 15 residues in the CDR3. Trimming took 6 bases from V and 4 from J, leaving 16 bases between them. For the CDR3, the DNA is TGTGCCAGTAGCTGGAAGACATTGTTGAATCAGCCCCAGCATTTT. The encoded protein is CASSWKTLLNQPQHF. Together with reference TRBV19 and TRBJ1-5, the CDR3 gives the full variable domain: DGGITQSPKYLFRKEGQNVTLSCEQNLNHDAMYWYRQDPGQGLRLIYYSQIVNDFQKGDIAEGYSVSREKKESFPLTVTSAQKNPTAFYLCASSWKTLLNQPQHFGDGTRLSIL.

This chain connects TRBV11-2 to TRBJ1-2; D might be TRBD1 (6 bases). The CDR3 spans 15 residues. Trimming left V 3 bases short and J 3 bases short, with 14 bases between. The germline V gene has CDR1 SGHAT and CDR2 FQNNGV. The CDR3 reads CASSLWGGQDYGYTF. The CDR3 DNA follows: TGTGCCAGCAGCTTGTGGGGGGGGCAAGACTATGGCTACACCTTC.

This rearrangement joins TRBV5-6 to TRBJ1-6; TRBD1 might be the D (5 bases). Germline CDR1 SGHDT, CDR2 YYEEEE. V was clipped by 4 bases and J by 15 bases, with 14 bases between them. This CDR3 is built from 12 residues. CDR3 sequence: CASSAGPPGLHF. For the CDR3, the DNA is TGTGCCAGCAGCGCGGGACCCCCGGGCCTCCACTTT.